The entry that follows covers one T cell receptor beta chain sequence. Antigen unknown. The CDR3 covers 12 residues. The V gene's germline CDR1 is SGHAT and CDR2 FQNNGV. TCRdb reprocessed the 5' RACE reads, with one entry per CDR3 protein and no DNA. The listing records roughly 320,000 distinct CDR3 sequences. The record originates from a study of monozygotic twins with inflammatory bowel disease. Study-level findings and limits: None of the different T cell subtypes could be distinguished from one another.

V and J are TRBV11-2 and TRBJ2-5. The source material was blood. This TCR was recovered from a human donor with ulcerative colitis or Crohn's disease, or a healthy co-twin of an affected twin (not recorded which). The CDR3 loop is CASSLTVETQYF.